This T cell receptor beta chain came from a study of blood T cell repertoires in COVID-19. Looking at the study overall: Acute and convalescent COVID-19 specimens originated in the United States, Italy and Spain. The cDNA or gDNA used as material had been derived from T cells, B-cell-depleted T cells, or PBMCs.

In the authors' workflow: Nucleated cell counts were estimated from reference gene primer amplification. Clones were read by immunoSEQ multiplex PCR, and TCRdb kept only the in-frame ones, dropping some. V, J and clone size are those of that table, while D and trimming were read from the DNA. The top ten clones hold about 4% of a sample with about 260,000 clones, roughly nine tenths of them seen once. V shed 11 bases and J 6 bases; nucleotides not matched to a gene: 7. Germline V gene data show CDR1 as ENHRY and CDR2 as SYGVKD. There are 13 residues in the CDR3. The chain couples TRBV10-3 to TRBJ2-3, with 11 bases aligning to TRBD2. Material: peripheral blood. This TCR was recovered from a man aged 60-69 years who had recovered from COVID-19. The DNA of the CDR3 is TGTGCCGTTAGCGGGGGGGCCTTCGATACGCAGTATTTT. Protein: CAVSGGAFDTQYF.